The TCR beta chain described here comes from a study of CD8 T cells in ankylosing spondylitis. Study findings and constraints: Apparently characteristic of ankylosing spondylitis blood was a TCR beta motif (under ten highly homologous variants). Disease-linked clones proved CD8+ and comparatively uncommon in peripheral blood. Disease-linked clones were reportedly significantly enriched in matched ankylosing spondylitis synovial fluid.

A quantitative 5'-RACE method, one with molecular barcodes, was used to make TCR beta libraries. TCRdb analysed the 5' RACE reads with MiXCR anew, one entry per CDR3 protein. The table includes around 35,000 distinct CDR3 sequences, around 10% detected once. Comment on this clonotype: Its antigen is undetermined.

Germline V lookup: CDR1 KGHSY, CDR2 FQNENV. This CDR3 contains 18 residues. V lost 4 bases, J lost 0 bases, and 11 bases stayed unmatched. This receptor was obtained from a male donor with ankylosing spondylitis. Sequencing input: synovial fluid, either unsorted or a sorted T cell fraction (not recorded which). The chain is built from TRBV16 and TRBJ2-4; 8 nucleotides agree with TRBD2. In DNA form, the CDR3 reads TGTGCCAGCAGCCCCTTCGGGGGGGCGGACGGAGCCAAAAACATTCAGTACTTC. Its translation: CASSPFGGADGAKNIQYF.